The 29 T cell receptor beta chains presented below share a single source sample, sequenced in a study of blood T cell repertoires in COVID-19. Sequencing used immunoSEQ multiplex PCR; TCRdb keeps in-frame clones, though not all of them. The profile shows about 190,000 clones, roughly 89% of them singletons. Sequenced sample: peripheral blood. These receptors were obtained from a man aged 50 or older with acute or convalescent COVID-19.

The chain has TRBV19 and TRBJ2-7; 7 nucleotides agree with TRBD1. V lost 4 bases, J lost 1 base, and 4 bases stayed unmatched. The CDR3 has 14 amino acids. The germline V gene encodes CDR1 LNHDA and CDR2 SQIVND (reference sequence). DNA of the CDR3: TGTGCCAGTAGTACACAGACAGGGTCCTACGAGCAGTACTTC. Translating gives CASSTQTGSYEQYF.

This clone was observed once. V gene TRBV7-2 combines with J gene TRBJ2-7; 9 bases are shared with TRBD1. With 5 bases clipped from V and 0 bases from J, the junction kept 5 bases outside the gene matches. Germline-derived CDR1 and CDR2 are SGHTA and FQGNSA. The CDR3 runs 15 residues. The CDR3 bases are TGTGCCAGCAGCAGGACAGGGGCGAGCTCCTACGAGCAGTACGTC. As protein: CASSRTGASSYEQYV.

The CDR3 here is CASSYSTGKAFF. CDR3 sequence (DNA): TGTGCCAGCAGTTACTCGACAGGGAAAGCTTTCTTT. This chain links TRBV6-5 with TRBJ1-1, with 7 bases lining up with TRBD1. Trimming at V came to 0 bases and at J to 9 bases, leaving 1 base not matched to a gene. Germline CDR1 reads MNHEY; CDR2 reads SVGAGI. The CDR3 consists of 12 residues.

The CDR3 is CASRKWGSGEKLFF. DNA of the CDR3: TGTGCCAGCAGGAAGTGGGGAAGCGGTGAAAAACTGTTTTTT. The chain recombines TRBV27 with TRBJ1-4; D gene uncertain. Germline V gene sequence: CDR1 MNHEY, CDR2 SMNVEV (reference sequence). CDR3 length: 14 amino acids. With 6 bases removed from V and 7 bases from J, the gap between germline ends came to 15 bases.

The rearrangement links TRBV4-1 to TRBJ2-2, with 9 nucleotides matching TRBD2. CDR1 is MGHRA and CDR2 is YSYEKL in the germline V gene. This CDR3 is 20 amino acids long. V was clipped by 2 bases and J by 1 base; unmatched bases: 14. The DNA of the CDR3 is TGCGCCAGCAGCCAAACCTTAGGGTTTCTACTAGCGGGGAACACCGGGGAGCTGTTTTTT. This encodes CASSQTLGFLLAGNTGELFF.

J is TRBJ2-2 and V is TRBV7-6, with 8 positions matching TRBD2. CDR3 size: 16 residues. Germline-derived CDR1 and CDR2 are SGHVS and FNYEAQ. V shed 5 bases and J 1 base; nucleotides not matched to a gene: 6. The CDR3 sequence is CASSAGLAVNTGELFF. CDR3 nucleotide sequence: TGTGCCAGCAGCGCTGGACTAGCAGTGAACACCGGGGAGCTGTTTTTT.

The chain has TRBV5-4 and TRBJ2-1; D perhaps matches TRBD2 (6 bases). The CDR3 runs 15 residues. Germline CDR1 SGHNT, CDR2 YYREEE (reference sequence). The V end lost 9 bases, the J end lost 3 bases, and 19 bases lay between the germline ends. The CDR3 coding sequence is TGTGCCACATCTTTAGCGGAGGTTTACTACAATGAGCAGTTCTTC. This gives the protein CATSLAEVYYNEQFF. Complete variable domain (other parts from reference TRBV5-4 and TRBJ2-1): ETGVTQSPTHLIKTRGQQVTLRCSSQSGHNTVSWYQQALGQGPQFIFQYYREEENGRGNFPPRFSGLQFPNYSSELNVNALELDDSALYLCATSLAEVYYNEQFFGPGTRLTVL.

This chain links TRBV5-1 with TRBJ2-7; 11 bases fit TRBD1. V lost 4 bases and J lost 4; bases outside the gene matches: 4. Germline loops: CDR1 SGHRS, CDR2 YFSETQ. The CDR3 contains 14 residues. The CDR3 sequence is CASSGTGGYYEQYF. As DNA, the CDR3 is TGCGCCAGCAGCGGGACAGGGGGTTATTACGAGCAGTACTTC.

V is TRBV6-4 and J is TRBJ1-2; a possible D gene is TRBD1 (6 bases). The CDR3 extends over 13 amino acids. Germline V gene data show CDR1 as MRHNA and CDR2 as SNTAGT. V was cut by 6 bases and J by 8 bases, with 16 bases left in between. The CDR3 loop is CASSPQGGGGYTF. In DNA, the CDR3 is TGTGCCAGCAGCCCACAGGGTGGGGGCGGCTACACCTTC.

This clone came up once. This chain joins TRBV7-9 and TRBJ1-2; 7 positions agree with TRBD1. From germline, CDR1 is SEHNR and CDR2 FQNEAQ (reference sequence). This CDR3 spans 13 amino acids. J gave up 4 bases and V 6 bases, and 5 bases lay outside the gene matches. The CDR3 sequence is CASRLGQSYGYTF. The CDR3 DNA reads TGTGCCAGCAGGTTGGGACAGTCCTATGGCTACACCTTC.

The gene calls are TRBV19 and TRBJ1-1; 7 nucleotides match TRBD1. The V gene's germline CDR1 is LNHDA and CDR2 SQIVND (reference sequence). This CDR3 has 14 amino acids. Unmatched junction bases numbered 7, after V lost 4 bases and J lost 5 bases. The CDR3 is CASSNSGQRTEAFF. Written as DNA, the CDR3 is TGTGCCAGTAGTAACTCGGGACAGAGGACTGAAGCTTTCTTT.

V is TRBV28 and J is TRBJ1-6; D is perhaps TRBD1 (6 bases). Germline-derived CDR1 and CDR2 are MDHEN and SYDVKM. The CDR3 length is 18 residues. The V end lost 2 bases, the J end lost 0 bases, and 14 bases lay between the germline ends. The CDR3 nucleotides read TGTGCCAGCAGTTTAGAGCAGAGGGGGAGCTCCTATAATTCACCCCTCCACTTT. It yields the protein CASSLEQRGSSYNSPLHF.

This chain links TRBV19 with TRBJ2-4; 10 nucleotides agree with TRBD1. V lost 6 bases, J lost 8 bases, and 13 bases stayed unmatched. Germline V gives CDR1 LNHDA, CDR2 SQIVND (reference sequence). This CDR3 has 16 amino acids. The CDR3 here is CASRRDRGYQKDIQYF. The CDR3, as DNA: TGTGCCAGTAGAAGGGACAGGGGATATCAAAAGGACATTCAGTACTTC. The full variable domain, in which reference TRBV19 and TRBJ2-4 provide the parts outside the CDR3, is DGGITQSPKYLFRKEGQNVTLSCEQNLNHDAMYWYRQDPGQGLRLIYYSQIVNDFQKGDIAEGYSVSREKKESFPLTVTSAQKNPTAFYLCASRRDRGYQKDIQYFGAGTRLSVL.

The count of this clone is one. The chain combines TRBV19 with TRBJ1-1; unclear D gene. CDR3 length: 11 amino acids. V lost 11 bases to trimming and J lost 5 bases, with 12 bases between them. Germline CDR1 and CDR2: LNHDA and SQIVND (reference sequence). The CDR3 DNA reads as TGTGCCGCGAGGGAGGGTACTGAAGCTTTCTTT. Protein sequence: CAAREGTEAFF.

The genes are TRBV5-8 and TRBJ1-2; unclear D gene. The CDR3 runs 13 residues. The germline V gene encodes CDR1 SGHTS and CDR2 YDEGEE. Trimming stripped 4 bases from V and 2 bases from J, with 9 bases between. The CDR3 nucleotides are TGTGCCAGCAGCCCGGGTATAAACTATGGCTACACCTTC. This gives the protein CASSPGINYGYTF.

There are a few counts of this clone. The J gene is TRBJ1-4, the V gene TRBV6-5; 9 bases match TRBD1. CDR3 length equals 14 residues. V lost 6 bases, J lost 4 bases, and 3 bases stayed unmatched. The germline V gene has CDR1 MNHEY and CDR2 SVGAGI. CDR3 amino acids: CASSDRGNNEKLFF. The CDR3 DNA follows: TGTGCCAGCAGCGACAGGGGGAATAATGAAAAACTGTTTTTT.

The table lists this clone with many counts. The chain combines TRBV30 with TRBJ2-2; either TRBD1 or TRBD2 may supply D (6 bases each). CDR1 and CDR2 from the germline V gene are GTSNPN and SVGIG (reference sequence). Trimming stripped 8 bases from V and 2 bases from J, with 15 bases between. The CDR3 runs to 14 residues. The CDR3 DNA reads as TGTGCCGGGACATTAGCGGCCAACACCGGGGAGCTGTTTTTT. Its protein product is CAGTLAANTGELFF.

Written as DNA, the CDR3 is TGTGCCAGCAGTGAACAACAGGGGATTATCAATCAGCCCCAGCATTTT. Its protein product is CASSEQQGIINQPQHF. The chain carries TRBV2 and TRBJ1-5, with 7 bases that match TRBD1. Germline CDR1 SNHLY, CDR2 FYNNEI. The CDR3 sequence is 16 residues long. V gave up 2 bases and J gave up 3 bases; unmatched junction bases: 7.

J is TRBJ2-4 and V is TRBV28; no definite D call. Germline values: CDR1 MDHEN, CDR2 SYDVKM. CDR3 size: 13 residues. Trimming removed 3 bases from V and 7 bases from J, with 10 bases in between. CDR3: CASSFGQNNIQYF. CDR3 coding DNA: TGTGCCAGCAGTTTTGGGCAGAACAACATTCAGTACTTC. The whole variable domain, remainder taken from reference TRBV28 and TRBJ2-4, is DVKVTQSSRYLVKRTGEKVFLECVQDMDHENMFWYRQDPGLGLRLIYFSYDVKMKEKGDIPEGYSVSREKKERFSLILESASTNQTSMYLCASSFGQNNIQYFGAGTRLSVL.

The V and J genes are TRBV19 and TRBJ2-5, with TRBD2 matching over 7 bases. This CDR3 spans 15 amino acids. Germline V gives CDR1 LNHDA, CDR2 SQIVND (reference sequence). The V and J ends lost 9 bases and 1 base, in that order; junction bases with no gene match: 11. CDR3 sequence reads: CASTGRGSPQETQYF. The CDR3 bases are TGTGCCAGCACTGGGAGGGGCTCCCCCCAAGAGACCCAGTACTTC. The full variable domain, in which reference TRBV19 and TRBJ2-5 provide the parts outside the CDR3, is DGGITQSPKYLFRKEGQNVTLSCEQNLNHDAMYWYRQDPGQGLRLIYYSQIVNDFQKGDIAEGYSVSREKKESFPLTVTSAQKNPTAFYLCASTGRGSPQETQYFGPGTRLLVL.

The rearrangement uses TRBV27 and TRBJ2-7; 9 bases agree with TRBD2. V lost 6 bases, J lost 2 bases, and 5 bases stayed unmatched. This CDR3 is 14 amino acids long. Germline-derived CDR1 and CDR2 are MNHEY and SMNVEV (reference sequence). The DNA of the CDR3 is TGTGCCAGCAGGCCCGGGACTAGCCCCTACGAGCAGTACTTC. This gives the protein CASRPGTSPYEQYF.

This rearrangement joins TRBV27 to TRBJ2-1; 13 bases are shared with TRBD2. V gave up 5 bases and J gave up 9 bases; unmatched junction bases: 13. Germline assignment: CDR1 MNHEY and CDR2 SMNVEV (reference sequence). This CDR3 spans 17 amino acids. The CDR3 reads CASSIRGTSGIQGEQFF. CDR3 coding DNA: TGTGCCAGCAGTATCCGGGGGACTAGCGGGATACAAGGTGAGCAGTTCTTC.

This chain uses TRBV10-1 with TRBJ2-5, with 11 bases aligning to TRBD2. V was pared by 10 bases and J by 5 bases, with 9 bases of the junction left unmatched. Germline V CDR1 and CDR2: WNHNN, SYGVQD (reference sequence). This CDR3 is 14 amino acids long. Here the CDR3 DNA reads TGCGCCATCCCGGAACTAGCGGGAGCTGAGACCCAGTACTTC. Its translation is CAIPELAGAETQYF.

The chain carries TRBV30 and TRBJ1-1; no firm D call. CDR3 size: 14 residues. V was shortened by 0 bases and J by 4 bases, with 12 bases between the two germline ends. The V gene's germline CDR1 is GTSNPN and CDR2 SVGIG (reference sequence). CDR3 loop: CAWSVHLLVTEAFF. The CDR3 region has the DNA TGTGCCTGGAGTGTACACCTCCTCGTCACTGAAGCTTTCTTT.

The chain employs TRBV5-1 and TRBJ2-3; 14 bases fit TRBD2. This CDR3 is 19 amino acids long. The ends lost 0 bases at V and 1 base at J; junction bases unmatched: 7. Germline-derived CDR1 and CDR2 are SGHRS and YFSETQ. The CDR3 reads CASSLATSGRALGTDTQYF. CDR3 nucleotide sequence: TGCGCCAGCAGCTTGGCGACTAGCGGGAGGGCCCTTGGCACAGATACGCAGTATTTT.

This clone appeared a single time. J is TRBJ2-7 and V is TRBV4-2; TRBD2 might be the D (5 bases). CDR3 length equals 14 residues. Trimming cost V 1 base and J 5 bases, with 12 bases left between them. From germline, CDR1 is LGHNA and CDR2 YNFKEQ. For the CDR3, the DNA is TGTGCCAGCAGCCAAGGTCCCGTAGCGAACGAGCAGTACTTC. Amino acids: CASSQGPVANEQYF.

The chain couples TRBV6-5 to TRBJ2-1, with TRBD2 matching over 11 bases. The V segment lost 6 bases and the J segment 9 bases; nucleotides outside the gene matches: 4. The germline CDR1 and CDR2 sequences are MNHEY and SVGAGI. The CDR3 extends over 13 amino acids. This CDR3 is CASRSTSGVEQFF. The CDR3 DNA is TGTGCCAGCAGATCGACTAGCGGGGTTGAGCAGTTCTTC.

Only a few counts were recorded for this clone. This chain's CDR3 is CASSVGGKIYF. The CDR3 region has the DNA TGTGCCAGCAGCGTAGGAGGGAAAATATATTTT. The chain links TRBV9 to TRBJ1-3; D uncertain. CDR3 length equals 11 residues. From germline, CDR1 is SGDLS and CDR2 YYNGEE. Trimming took off 0 bases at V and 13 bases at J, with 8 bases between the two ends.

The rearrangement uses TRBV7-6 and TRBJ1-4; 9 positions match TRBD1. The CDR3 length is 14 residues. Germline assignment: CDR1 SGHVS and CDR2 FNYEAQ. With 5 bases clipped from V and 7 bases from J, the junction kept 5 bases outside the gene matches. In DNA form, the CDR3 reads TGTGCCAGCAGCCAGGGACAGGGCAGTGAAAAACTGTTTTTT. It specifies CASSQGQGSEKLFF.